What follows are 18 T cell receptor beta chains derived from one specimen sequenced in a study of human T cells and chemical hapten exposure. TCRdb reanalysed the RACE reads using MiXCR and keeps one entry per CDR3 protein. The sample has some 400,000 distinct CDR3 sequences, approximately 5.1% seen once. The sample's time point: patch test 1, 2 weeks after DPC sensitization. This sample's treatment: therapeutic diphenylcyclopropenone sensitization with weekly scalp DPC. The sample consisted of whole blood, taken in connection with sensitization to the hapten diphenylcyclopropenone (DPC). These receptors were taken from a woman between 50 and 59 years old with alopecia areata. Some clones in this sample may be carry-over from other donors' samples.

The V call is TRBV6-5, the J call TRBJ1-1; TRBD1 aligns across 9 bases. The CDR3 runs 15 residues. V gave up 5 bases and J gave up 5 bases; unmatched junction bases: 9. Germline V gives CDR1 MNHEY, CDR2 SVGAGI. CDR3 bases: TGTGCCAGCAGTCCCCCGACAGGGGGGATAACTGAAGCTTTCTTT. Translation: CASSPPTGGITEAFF.

This clonotype was counted a few times. V is TRBV6-5 and J is TRBJ1-1, with D hard to call. Per the germline V gene, CDR1 is MNHEY and CDR2 is SVGAGI. V was cut by 7 bases and J by 4 bases, with 13 bases left in between. The length of the CDR3 is 13 residues. CDR3 coding DNA: TGTGCCAGCACCGCGCTGGTAGGCACTGAAGCTTTCTTT. Its translation: CASTALVGTEAFF.

The genes are TRBV24-1 and TRBJ2-7; D is uncertain. The germline V gene has CDR1 KGHDR and CDR2 SFDVKD. The germline V and J ends were trimmed by 3 bases and 3 bases, with 8 bases remaining between them. The CDR3 has 13 residues. CDR3 amino acids: CATSDTVGYEQYF. DNA for the CDR3: TGTGCCACCAGTGATACAGTCGGCTACGAGCAGTACTTC.

This clonotype occurred many times. The chain links TRBV12-3 or TRBV12-4 to TRBJ2-2, with a possible D match to TRBD2 (6 bases). V dropped 8 bases and J dropped 2 bases, with 15 bases sitting between them. The CDR3 has 15 amino acids. The CDR3 loop reads CASRRDSGNTGELFF. The CDR3 nucleotides are TGTGCCAGCCGGCGGGATAGCGGCAACACCGGGGAGCTGTTTTTT.

This chain uses TRBV6-2 or TRBV6-3 with TRBJ2-6; no reliable D call. The CDR3 sequence is 14 residues long. With 2 bases removed from V and 0 bases from J, the gap between germline ends came to 2 bases. Germline CDR1 and CDR2: MNHEY and SVGEGT. CDR3 bases: TGTGCCAGCAGTTACCCCTCTGGGGCCAACGTCCTGACTTTC. Translating gives CASSYPSGANVLTF.

This clonotype was observed many times. This chain joins TRBV9 and TRBJ2-1; TRBD1 aligns across 9 bases. After removal of 0 bases from V and 7 bases from J, the junction contained 8 bases not matched to a gene. The CDR3 contains 16 residues. Germline loops: CDR1 SGDLS, CDR2 YYNGEE. CDR3 protein: CASSVVGTGLENEQFF. In nucleotides, the CDR3 is TGTGCCAGCAGCGTAGTGGGGACAGGGTTAGAAAATGAGCAGTTCTTC.

This clonotype has a count of ten or more. This chain joins TRBV7-2 and TRBJ1-2; D uncertain. This CDR3 comprises 15 residues. Germline CDR1 reads SGHTA; CDR2 reads FQGNSA. Trimming shortened V by 2 bases and J by 4 bases, and 14 bases separated the two germline ends. Here the CDR3 DNA reads TGTGCCAGCAGCTTAAACCCCGAACCTTTCTATGGCTACACCTTC. Protein product: CASSLNPEPFYGYTF.

In this sample, this clonotype turned up a few times. The chain couples TRBV5-8 to TRBJ2-1; D not resolved. Trimming pared 4 bases from V and 3 bases from J, leaving 5 bases between. The CDR3 contains 12 residues. Germline lookup yields CDR1 SGHTS and CDR2 YDEGEE. The CDR3 spells CASSDFYNEQFF. The CDR3 bases are TGTGCCAGCAGCGACTTCTACAATGAGCAGTTCTTC.

This clonotype showed up many times. The gene calls are TRBV7-9 and TRBJ1-6; D unresolved. Germline CDR1 SEHNR, CDR2 FQNEAQ (reference sequence). This CDR3 spans 12 amino acids. V shed 5 bases and J shed 8 bases, with 7 bases lying between them. The DNA for the CDR3 is TGTGCCAGCAGCCAACGTGATTCACCCCTCCACTTT. Residues: CASSQRDSPLHF.

This clonotype has a count of ten or more. The chain employs TRBV3-1 and TRBJ2-3; maybe TRBD2 (5 bases). Per the germline V gene, CDR1 is LGHDT and CDR2 is YNNKEL (reference sequence). CDR3 length: 16 amino acids. V was shortened by 3 bases and J by 2 bases, with 15 bases between the two germline ends. CDR3 DNA sequence: TGTGCCAGCAGCCATGCCCCCGAGGGATCCACAGATACGCAGTATTTT. Its protein is CASSHAPEGSTDTQYF.

This clonotype was recorded many times. V and J are TRBV29-1 and TRBJ2-2; D remains ambiguous. The V gene's germline CDR1 is SQVTM and CDR2 ANQGSEA. CDR3 length equals 12 residues. V dropped 1 base and J dropped 4 bases, with 4 bases sitting between them. The CDR3 is CSVEVVTGELFF. In nucleotides, the CDR3 is TGCAGCGTTGAAGTCGTCACCGGGGAGCTGTTTTTT.

In this sample, this clonotype turned up many times. V and J are TRBV29-1 and TRBJ2-6; D unresolved. Trimming removed 0 bases from V and 0 bases from J, with 12 bases in between. The CDR3 extends over 17 amino acids. Germline V gives CDR1 SQVTM, CDR2 ANQGSEA. In DNA form, the CDR3 reads TGCAGCGTTGAAGATCCCGGTGGGCCCTCTGGGGCCAACGTCCTGACTTTC. Amino acid sequence: CSVEDPGGPSGANVLTF.

This clonotype has ten or more counts. This chain uses TRBV5-6 with TRBJ2-2; possible D gene TRBD2, 7 bases. The CDR3 runs to 14 residues. Looked up from germline, CDR1 is SGHDT and CDR2 is YYEEEE. V was pared by 4 bases and J by 4 bases, with 11 bases between. CDR3 nucleotides: TGTGCCAGCAGCCCGGGGGGCCCCACCGGGGAGCTGTTTTTT. It specifies CASSPGGPTGELFF.

Only a few counts were recorded for this clonotype. The chain combines TRBV10-3 with TRBJ2-1, with a weak D call TRBD2 (5 bases). V was shortened by 6 bases and J by 8 bases, with 8 bases between the two germline ends. The CDR3 extends over 11 amino acids. CDR1 and CDR2 from the germline V gene are ENHRY and SYGVKD. CDR3 region: CAISQRDEQFF. CDR3 DNA sequence: TGTGCCATCAGCCAGAGGGATGAGCAGTTCTTC.

The table lists this clonotype with a few counts. The chain uses TRBV20-1 and TRBJ2-7; TRBD1 agrees at 11 bases. CDR3 size: 16 residues. J was trimmed by 5 bases and V by 2 bases; bases with no gene match: 11. Germline-derived CDR1 and CDR2 are DFQATT and SNEGSKA (reference sequence). The CDR3 protein is CSARSALGQGGHEQYF. The CDR3 coding sequence is TGCAGTGCTAGAAGCGCCTTGGGACAGGGGGGCCACGAGCAGTACTTC.

The chain joins TRBV12-3 or TRBV12-4 to TRBJ2-4; D possibly corresponds to TRBD2 (5 bases). The V and J ends lost 5 bases and 9 bases respectively, with 8 bases between them. The CDR3 totals 11 residues. CDR3 in amino acids: CASSPRGIQYF. In DNA, the CDR3 is TGTGCCAGCAGTCCCCGGGGCATTCAGTACTTC.

This clonotype was seen only a few times. The chain employs TRBV12-3 or TRBV12-4 and TRBJ2-7, with 7 bases identical to TRBD1. V lost 2 bases, J lost 4 bases, and 2 bases stayed unmatched. This CDR3 has 13 residues. This chain's CDR3 is CASSLKGAYEQYF. The CDR3 nucleotides read TGTGCCAGCAGTTTAAAGGGGGCTTACGAGCAGTACTTC.

In its sample, this clonotype was seen many times. The chain carries TRBV30 and TRBJ2-7; perhaps TRBD1 as D (6 bases). Germline V gives CDR1 GTSNPN, CDR2 SVGIG (reference sequence). Trimming cost V 0 bases and J 2 bases, with 17 bases left between them. This CDR3 has 16 residues. The CDR3 DNA reads as TGTGCCTGGAGTGTTTCAGGTCAGGGGACCCCCTACGAGCAGTACTTC. This gives the protein CAWSVSGQGTPYEQYF. The full variable domain, with the rest looked up from reference TRBV30 and TRBJ2-7, is SQTIHQWPATLVQPVGSPLSLECTVEGTSNPNLYWYRQAAGRGLQLLFYSVGIGQISSEVPQNLSASRPQDRQFILSSKKLLLSDSGFYLCAWSVSGQGTPYEQYFGPGTRLTVT.